The 8 T cell receptor beta chains below come from one sample, sequenced in a study of identifying expanded T cells in peripheral blood. Assay used: immunoSEQ multiplex PCR; TCRdb lists only in-frame clones, some missing. The profile covers 65,000 to 95,000 clones, with roughly 84% appearing a single time and roughly a fifth taken by the ten largest. The sequencing input was blood. Receptors originate from a person aged 18-70 years in good health.

This chain links TRBV28 with TRBJ1-2; maybe TRBD1 (6 bases). V lost 2 bases to trimming and J lost 6 bases, with 16 bases between them. Germline loops: CDR1 MDHEN, CDR2 SYDVKM. The CDR3 runs 15 residues. The CDR3, as DNA: TGTGCCAGCAGTTTAAGGGGGGGTCAGTACCATGGCTACACCTTC. Translation: CASSLRGGQYHGYTF.

The gene calls are TRBV7-3 and TRBJ2-1, with 10 bases identical to TRBD2. Trimming at V came to 2 bases and at J to 3 bases, leaving 1 base not matched to a gene. Germline CDR1 is SGHTA and CDR2 is FQGTGA. CDR3 length equals 15 residues. The CDR3 spells CASSLLAGVYNEQFF. The CDR3 DNA sequence: TGTGCCAGCAGCTTACTAGCGGGAGTCTACAATGAGCAGTTCTTC. The full variable domain, with the rest looked up from reference TRBV7-3 and TRBJ2-1, is GAGVSQTPSNKVTEKGKYVELRCDPISGHTALYWYRQSLGQGPEFLIYFQGTGAADDSGLPNDRFFAVRPEGSVSTLKIQRTERGDSAVYLCASSLLAGVYNEQFFGPGTRLTVL.

The V and J genes are TRBV15 and TRBJ2-4, with D perhaps matching TRBD1 (6 bases). The germline V gene has CDR1 LNHNV and CDR2 YYDKDF (reference sequence). V was cut by 7 bases and J by 1 base, with 17 bases left in between. The CDR3 runs 16 residues. The CDR3 nucleotides are TGTGCCACCACCCGGACAGTCGGGCGGGCCAAAAACATTCAGTACTTC. Protein sequence: CATTRTVGRAKNIQYF.

V gene TRBV5-1 combines with J gene TRBJ2-3; D remains unclear. This CDR3 has 16 amino acids. Between the trimmed V and J ends, which lost 0 bases and 4 bases, there was a span of 15 bases. The germline V gene has CDR1 SGHRS and CDR2 YFSETQ. The CDR3 reads CASSLALGSSPDTQYF. DNA of the CDR3: TGCGCCAGCAGCTTGGCCTTAGGATCTTCCCCAGATACGCAGTATTTT. Together with reference TRBV5-1 and TRBJ2-3, the CDR3 gives the full variable domain: KAGVTQTPRYLIKTRGQQVTLSCSPISGHRSVSWYQQTPGQGLQFLFEYFSETQRNKGNFPGRFSGRQFSNSRSEMNVSTLELGDSALYLCASSLALGSSPDTQYFGPGTRLTVL.

This rearrangement joins TRBV19 to TRBJ2-7, with TRBD1 matching 10 bases. J lost 6 bases, V lost 6 bases, and 11 bases had no gene match. Germline values: CDR1 LNHDA, CDR2 SQIVND (reference sequence). This CDR3 comprises 15 residues. CDR3 in amino acids: CASRYNRDRGSEQYF. The CDR3 DNA reads TGTGCCAGTAGATACAACCGGGACAGGGGATCCGAGCAGTACTTC.

The rearrangement links TRBV19 to TRBJ1-5; D is ambiguous. Trimming pared 5 bases from V and 4 bases from J, leaving 6 bases between. The CDR3 has 12 amino acids. The germline CDR1 and CDR2 sequences are LNHDA and SQIVND (reference sequence). The CDR3 region is CASSYLNQPQHF. CDR3 nucleotide sequence: TGTGCCAGTAGTTACCTTAATCAGCCCCAGCATTTT.

The rearrangement links TRBV5-5 to TRBJ2-7; D is undetermined. This CDR3 has 12 amino acids. V gave up 1 base and J gave up 4 bases, with 6 bases separating them. Germline V gene sequence: CDR1 SGHKS, CDR2 YYEKEE (reference sequence). The CDR3 spells CASSLIPYEQYF. The CDR3 coding sequence is TGTGCCAGCAGCTTGATTCCTTACGAGCAGTACTTC.

The genes are TRBV10-3 and TRBJ2-2, with D perhaps matching TRBD2 (5 bases). The length of the CDR3 is 15 residues. The V gene's germline CDR1 is ENHRY and CDR2 SYGVKD. Between the trimmed V and J ends, which lost 0 bases and 6 bases, there was a span of 11 bases. CDR3 bases: TGTGCCATCAGTGAGTCTAGTGGAGGCGCCGGGGAGCTGTTTTTT. Residues: CAISESSGGAGELFF.